Each of the 23 T cell receptor beta chains below was sequenced from the same sample in a study of blood T cell repertoires in COVID-19. Only in-frame clones appear in the TCRdb table, and some are missing; sequencing was by immunoSEQ multiplex PCR. Of approximately 82,000 clones listed, around 82% were seen once; the top ten hold around 7.3%. The specimen was peripheral blood. The receptors come from a man in his forties or fifties with active or convalescent COVID-19.

The V and J genes are TRBV7-8 and TRBJ1-3; 8 positions match TRBD1. The ends lost 1 base at V and 3 bases at J; junction bases unmatched: 5. Germline lookup yields CDR1 SGHVS and CDR2 FQNEAQ. The CDR3 extends over 16 amino acids. This CDR3 is CASSLGRTGFGNTIYF. The CDR3 nucleotides are TGTGCCAGCAGCTTAGGACGGACAGGGTTTGGAAACACCATATATTTT. Supplemented by reference TRBV7-8 and TRBJ1-3, the full variable domain reads GAGVSQSPRYKVAKRGQDVALRCDPISGHVSLFWYQQALGQGPEFLTYFQNEAQLDKSGLPSDRFFAERPEGSVSTLKIQRTQQEDSAVYLCASSLGRTGFGNTIYFGEGSWLTVV.

This rearrangement joins TRBV24-1 to TRBJ1-1; D not certain. Trimming removed 7 bases from V and 0 bases from J, with 8 bases in between. Germline V CDR1 and CDR2: KGHDR, SFDVKD. The CDR3 extends over 13 amino acids. In nucleotides, the CDR3 is TGTGCCACCAGAGAGTCTATGAACACTGAAGCTTTCTTT. Its protein product is CATRESMNTEAFF.

This clone was seen a handful of times. CDR3 region: CASSEKSSGGEYEQYV. In DNA form, the CDR3 reads TGCGCCAGCAGTGAGAAGTCTAGCGGGGGAGAGTACGAGCAGTACGTC. The chain has TRBV10-1 and TRBJ2-7; 10 bases align to TRBD2. V was clipped by 2 bases and J by 4 bases; unmatched bases: 8. The CDR3 runs 16 residues. The germline gives CDR1 WNHNN, CDR2 SYGVQD (reference sequence).

The chain is built from TRBV11-2 and TRBJ1-6, with a weak D call TRBD1 (5 bases). V shed 1 base and J shed 7 bases, with 11 bases lying between them. Germline values: CDR1 SGHAT, CDR2 FQNNGV. This CDR3 comprises 15 residues. The CDR3 DNA is TGTGCCAGCAGCTTAGTCCAGGGTCAAAATTCACCCCTCCACTTT. Residues: CASSLVQGQNSPLHF.

V gene TRBV28 combines with J gene TRBJ2-5, with D possibly matching TRBD1 (7 bases). Germline V CDR1 and CDR2: MDHEN, SYDVKM. Trimming removed 1 base at V and 3 bases at J, with 15 bases between. CDR3 size: 16 residues. The CDR3 DNA follows: TGTGCCAGCAGTTTATTGGAGGGGGCGAAAGAAGAGACCCAGTACTTC. Residues: CASSLLEGAKEETQYF.

V usage is TRBV2 and J usage is TRBJ2-3; 8 nucleotides align to TRBD2. With V trimmed by 6 bases and J by 4 bases, 3 bases remained unmatched. The length of the CDR3 is 13 residues. CDR1 and CDR2 (germline): SNHLY, FYNNEI. This CDR3 is CASSKLAADTQYF. In nucleotides, the CDR3 is TGTGCCAGCAGCAAACTAGCGGCAGATACGCAGTATTTT. Looking up the rest from reference TRBV2 and TRBJ2-3 gives the full variable domain: EPEVTQTPSHQVTQMGQEVILRCVPISNHLYFYWYRQILGQKVEFLVSFYNNEISEKSEIFDDQFSVERPDGSNFTLKIRSTKLEDSAMYFCASSKLAADTQYFGPGTRLTVL.

This clone has only a few counts. The chain employs TRBV3-1 (or the pseudogene TRBV3-2) and TRBJ1-2; TRBD1 agrees at 10 bases. Germline V gene data show CDR1 as LGHDT and CDR2 as YNNKEL (reference sequence). The CDR3 has 16 amino acids. Losses at the gene ends were 4 bases for V and 6 bases for J; bases not matched to a gene: 11. CDR3 DNA sequence: TGTGCCAGCAGCCCAAGCTACCGACAGGGGGCCCATGGCTACACCTTC. Residues: CASSPSYRQGAHGYTF.

The chain employs TRBV28 and TRBJ2-3, with D possibly matching TRBD2 (6 bases). The CDR3 is made up of 17 amino acids. Germline assignment: CDR1 MDHEN and CDR2 SYDVKM. Trimming removed 3 bases from V and 0 bases from J, with 16 bases in between. The chain's CDR3 is CASSFPLASTSTDTQYF. DNA of the CDR3: TGTGCCAGCAGTTTCCCACTAGCTTCGACTAGCACAGATACGCAGTATTTT. The full variable domain, its missing parts supplied by reference TRBV28 and TRBJ2-3, is DVKVTQSSRYLVKRTGEKVFLECVQDMDHENMFWYRQDPGLGLRLIYFSYDVKMKEKGDIPEGYSVSREKKERFSLILESASTNQTSMYLCASSFPLASTSTDTQYFGPGTRLTVL.

The V and J genes are TRBV5-1 and TRBJ2-1; 12 bases align to TRBD2. Germline V gene data show CDR1 as SGHRS and CDR2 as YFSETQ. The length of the CDR3 is 15 residues. V dropped 2 bases and J dropped 6; count of bases not matched to a gene: 3. The CDR3 sequence is CASSLGLAGINEQFF. CDR3 nucleotide sequence: TGCGCCAGCAGCTTAGGACTAGCGGGGATCAATGAGCAGTTCTTC.

This clone was detected once. V usage is TRBV6-6 and J usage is TRBJ2-1; TRBD1 aligns across 9 bases. Trimming cost V 3 bases and J 7 bases; bases outside gene matches: 7. The CDR3 consists of 15 residues. Germline assignment: CDR1 MNHNY and CDR2 SVGAGI (reference sequence). CDR3 in DNA: TGTGCCAGCAGTTATCAAGGACAGGGGCGGAATGAGCAGTTCTTC. Its translation: CASSYQGQGRNEQFF.

The chain is built from TRBV19 and TRBJ1-1, with D unclear. The CDR3 is 14 residues long. Germline assignment: CDR1 LNHDA and CDR2 SQIVND (reference sequence). V lost 5 bases and J lost 4, with 14 bases in between. The chain's CDR3 is CASSLPEGGTEAFF. CDR3 bases: TGTGCCAGTAGTCTGCCGGAGGGCGGCACTGAAGCTTTCTTT.

The chain has TRBV24-1 and TRBJ2-1, with TRBD1 matching 8 bases. The CDR3 has 14 amino acids. Germline CDR1 KGHDR, CDR2 SFDVKD. Trimming removed 4 bases from V and 6 bases from J; junction bases left unmatched: 4. The CDR3 DNA is TGTGCCACCAGTGAGGGACAGGTTTCCAATGAGCAGTTCTTC. It codes for CATSEGQVSNEQFF.

The rearrangement joins TRBV7-2 to TRBJ2-7; 11 bases are shared with TRBD2. The CDR3 has 15 amino acids. The germline CDR1 and CDR2 sequences are SGHTA and FQGNSA. V trimming: 2 bases; J trimming: 5 bases; junction bases outside the gene matches: 5. The chain's CDR3 is CASSLLGTSGNEQYF. CDR3 in DNA: TGTGCCAGCAGCTTACTTGGGACTAGCGGCAACGAGCAGTACTTC.

The gene calls are TRBV11-2 and TRBJ1-4; tentatively, D is TRBD1 (6 bases). The CDR3 runs 17 residues. V lost 0 bases and J 0 bases, leaving 11 bases between the germline ends. Germline CDR1 SGHAT, CDR2 FQNNGV. CDR3 sequence (DNA): TGTGCCAGCAGCTTAGAGGTTGGGACAACAACTAATGAAAAACTGTTTTTT. This encodes CASSLEVGTTTNEKLFF.

This clone was detected only once. V usage is TRBV2 and J usage is TRBJ1-6; 11 bases fit TRBD1. Germline V lookup: CDR1 SNHLY, CDR2 FYNNEI. J was trimmed by 9 bases and V by 6 bases; bases with no gene match: 4. The CDR3 extends over 14 amino acids. The CDR3 region has the DNA TGTGCCAGCAGGAGGGACAGGGGGATTTCACCCCTCCACTTT. This gives the protein CASRRDRGISPLHF.

This clone was seen once. This sequence joins TRBV11-2 and TRBJ2-5, with D possibly matching TRBD1 (5 bases). This CDR3 comprises 13 residues. Trimming took 3 bases from V and 5 from J, leaving 10 bases between them. The germline CDR1 and CDR2 sequences are SGHAT and FQNNGV. The CDR3 DNA follows: TGTGCCAGCAGCTTCCAGGGCGCGGAGACCCAGTACTTC. This codes for CASSFQGAETQYF.

This clone was seen a handful of times. Other nucleotide sequences in the sample specify the same CDR3. The rearrangement joins TRBV15 to TRBJ2-1, with 14 bases that match TRBD2. The germline V gene encodes CDR1 LNHNV and CDR2 YYDKDF (reference sequence). V dropped 4 bases and J dropped 10; count of bases not matched to a gene: 6. The CDR3 spans 15 residues. The CDR3 DNA sequence: TGTGCCACCAGCACCGGGACTAGCGGGGGCGGAGAGCAGTTCTTC. This encodes CATSTGTSGGGEQFF. Full variable domain (missing parts from reference TRBV15 and TRBJ2-1): DAMVIQNPRYQVTQFGKPVTLSCSQTLNHNVMYWYQQKSSQAPKLLFHYYDKDFNNEADTPDNFQSRRPNTSFCFLDIRSPGLGDTAMYLCATSTGTSGGGEQFFGPGTRLTVL.

The V and J genes are TRBV29-1 and TRBJ2-1; D is unresolved. V was clipped by 3 bases and J by 0 bases, with 9 bases between them. Germline V gene data show CDR1 as SQVTM and CDR2 as ANQGSEA. The CDR3 consists of 14 residues. The CDR3 DNA reads TGCAGCGTTGAGAAACCTAACTCCTACAATGAGCAGTTCTTC. This codes for CSVEKPNSYNEQFF.

This chain joins TRBV4-2 and TRBJ1-6, with 10 bases fitting TRBD1. The CDR3 is 15 residues long. Germline V lookup: CDR1 LGHNA, CDR2 YNFKEQ. The junction had 9 bases not matched to a gene; V was cut back by 6 bases and J by 10 bases. Here the CDR3 reads CASRRMTGGESPLHF. Here the CDR3 DNA reads TGTGCCAGCAGGCGGATGACAGGGGGCGAATCACCCCTCCACTTT.

V gene TRBV28 combines with J gene TRBJ1-2; the match to TRBD1 covers 12 bases. Looked up from germline, CDR1 is MDHEN and CDR2 is SYDVKM. Trimming took 10 bases from V and 6 from J; bases not matched to a gene: 12. The CDR3 sequence is 15 residues long. The CDR3 coding sequence is TGTGCCATCCTAACATCCGGGACAGGGGGCAATGGCTACACCTTC. It translates to CAILTSGTGGNGYTF.

The chain recombines TRBV7-2 with TRBJ1-2; TRBD1 aligns across 9 bases. CDR1 and CDR2 from the germline V gene are SGHTA and FQGNSA. The CDR3 spans 13 residues. Germline trimming cut 6 bases from V and 4 bases from J; bases unmatched to any gene: 3. CDR3 residues: CASSPTGGYGYTF. DNA for the CDR3: TGTGCCAGCAGTCCGACAGGGGGCTATGGCTACACCTTC.

The genes are TRBV6-5 and TRBJ2-1, with D uncertain. Deletions cut 7 bases from V and 8 bases from J, with 9 bases between. The CDR3 spans 11 residues. Germline CDR1 MNHEY, CDR2 SVGAGI. CDR3 bases: TGTGCCAGCATCCGGTCCTATGAGCAGTTCTTC. Its protein product is CASIRSYEQFF.

This rearrangement joins TRBV27 to TRBJ1-1; D unclear. This CDR3 has 14 residues. Looked up from germline, CDR1 is MNHEY and CDR2 is SMNVEV (reference sequence). Trimming pared 7 bases from V and 3 bases from J, leaving 15 bases between. CDR3 nucleotides: TGTGCCAGCAAGGTCCTATCAAGCGACACTGAAGCTTTCTTT. Protein sequence: CASKVLSSDTEAFF.